Below, 31 T cell receptor beta chains from the same sample are listed, as sequenced in a study of neurological immune-mediated disorders. Time point indicated: longitudinal time-point 3. In TCRdb, the 5' RACE reads were re-called with MiXCR into one record per CDR3 protein. The data contain roughly 45,000 distinct CDR3 sequences, roughly 14% of them singletons. The material sequenced was PBMCs. Receptor source: a man under 40 in good health.

This clonotype was found many times. This chain connects TRBV27 to TRBJ2-1; TRBD2 agrees at 10 bases. The CDR3 is made up of 14 amino acids. Germline CDR1 and CDR2: MNHEY and SMNVEV (reference sequence). V lost 7 bases, J lost 3 bases, and 3 bases stayed unmatched. CDR3 sequence: CASIKREGYNEQFF. For the CDR3, the DNA is TGTGCCAGCATCAAGCGGGAGGGCTACAATGAGCAGTTCTTC.

This clonotype was counted many times. The chain has TRBV28 and TRBJ2-3, with D tentatively TRBD1 or TRBD2 (5 bases each). V lost 8 bases, J lost 2 bases, and 5 bases lay in between. Germline V gene data show CDR1 as MDHEN and CDR2 as SYDVKM. The CDR3 spans 11 residues. Here the CDR3 DNA reads TGTGCCAGCGGGACCACAGATACGCAGTATTTT. Its protein product is CASGTTDTQYF.

This clonotype was picked up many times. The V and J genes are TRBV7-8 and TRBJ2-3; D is unclear. The CDR3 consists of 14 residues. V lost 1 base and J lost 0, with 5 bases in between. Per germline, CDR1 SGHVS and CDR2 FQNEAQ. This CDR3 reads CASSLVLSTDTQYF. CDR3 nucleotides: TGTGCCAGCAGCTTAGTCCTAAGCACAGATACGCAGTATTTT. The entire variable domain, with the rest obtained from reference TRBV7-8 and TRBJ2-3, is as follows: GAGVSQSPRYKVAKRGQDVALRCDPISGHVSLFWYQQALGQGPEFLTYFQNEAQLDKSGLPSDRFFAERPEGSVSTLKIQRTQQEDSAVYLCASSLVLSTDTQYFGPGTRLTVL.

This clonotype was found many times. CDR3 nucleotide sequence: TGTGCCAGCAGCTTAGGAGAGCTTCCCTACGAGCAGTACTTC. Protein: CASSLGELPYEQYF. J is TRBJ2-7 and V is TRBV5-4, with no clear D. Trimming removed 2 bases from V and 2 bases from J, with 11 bases in between. CDR1 and CDR2 from the germline V gene are SGHNT and YYREEE (reference sequence). The CDR3 sequence is 14 residues long.

This clonotype was counted at least ten times. The genes are TRBV12-3 or TRBV12-4 and TRBJ2-1; 7 nucleotides align to TRBD2. The ends lost 6 bases at V and 4 bases at J; junction bases unmatched: 9. CDR3 length equals 15 residues. Here the CDR3 reads CASSPWGEGYNEQFF. The CDR3 bases are TGTGCCAGCAGCCCATGGGGGGAGGGATACAATGAGCAGTTCTTC.

This clonotype was recorded many times. The rearrangement links TRBV12-3 or TRBV12-4 to TRBJ2-7; D is perhaps TRBD1 (6 bases). V lost 6 bases and J 5 bases, leaving 14 bases between the germline ends. The CDR3 loop spans 13 amino acids. The CDR3 here is CASRPTGPHEQYF. The CDR3 DNA is TGTGCCAGCAGACCCACAGGGCCCCACGAGCAGTACTTC.

There are many counts of this clonotype. The rearrangement joins TRBV29-1 to TRBJ2-3; D unclear. CDR1 SQVTM and CDR2 ANQGSEA come from the germline V gene. CDR3 length: 12 amino acids. CDR3 in amino acids: CSLARTTDTQYF. The CDR3, as DNA: TGCAGTTTAGCCCGAACCACAGATACGCAGTATTTT.

Relative to its sample, this clonotype is medium-sized. This sequence joins TRBV20-1 and TRBJ2-1; TRBD2 matches 8 bases. This CDR3 region has 12 residues. Germline values: CDR1 DFQATT, CDR2 SNEGSKA (reference sequence). Trimming removed 7 bases from V and 7 bases from J; junction bases left unmatched: 6. This chain's CDR3 is CSGQGLVNEQFF. In nucleotides, the CDR3 is TGCAGTGGCCAGGGACTAGTTAATGAGCAGTTCTTC.

Many counts were recorded for this clonotype. The chain uses TRBV18 and TRBJ1-1; D is uncertain. CDR3 length equals 14 residues. Germline CDR1 is KGHSH and CDR2 is LQKENI. V was clipped by 0 bases and J by 1 base, with 6 bases between them. CDR3 region: CASSPPSGNTEAFF. CDR3 bases: TGTGCCAGCTCACCACCGAGCGGGAACACTGAAGCTTTCTTT.

This clonotype was recorded at least ten times. The chain links TRBV29-1 to TRBJ2-1; possibly TRBD2 for D (6 bases). Germline V lookup: CDR1 SQVTM, CDR2 ANQGSEA. This CDR3 has 14 residues. The V and J ends lost 7 bases and 5 bases respectively, with 18 bases between them. As DNA, the CDR3 is TGCAGCGCGAACGGGGCCTGGGGGGACAATGAGCAGTTCTTC. Translated: CSANGAWGDNEQFF.

On this clonotype: No conserved phenylalanine or tryptophan is present at the end of the CDR3, so a read error is the likely explanation. The chain couples TRBV7-2 to TRBJ2-2, with D perhaps assigned TRBD1 or TRBD2 (6 bases each). The CDR3 runs 14 residues. The germline V and J ends were trimmed by 1 base and 9 bases, with 12 bases remaining between them. Germline loops: CDR1 SGHTA, CDR2 FQGNSA. The CDR3, as DNA: TGTGCCAGCAGCTTAGGTGGGGGGCCCTGGGAGCTGTTTCTT. This sequence encodes CASSLGGGPWELFL.

By sample share, this clonotype is medium-sized. This CDR3 reads CSASGSYNEQFF. The CDR3 region has the DNA TGCAGTGCTAGCGGGTCCTACAATGAGCAGTTCTTC. V and J are TRBV20-1 and TRBJ2-1; no reliable D call. From germline, CDR1 is DFQATT and CDR2 SNEGSKA (reference sequence). The CDR3 extends over 12 amino acids. Trimming removed 3 bases at V and 1 base at J, with 4 bases between.

The chain uses TRBV29-1 and TRBJ1-1; D is ambiguous. Germline assignment: CDR1 SQVTM and CDR2 ANQGSEA. Between the trimmed V and J ends, which lost 6 bases and 5 bases, there was a span of 16 bases. This CDR3 spans 13 amino acids. In DNA form, the CDR3 reads TGCAGCGTAGCCTTGCAAGGGATAACTGAAGCTTTCTTT. Amino acids: CSVALQGITEAFF.

This clonotype came up many times. The chain couples TRBV12-3 or TRBV12-4 to TRBJ2-7; D gene ambiguous. V lost 6 bases, J lost 3 bases, and 9 bases lay in between. This CDR3 comprises 12 residues. For the CDR3, the DNA is TGTGCCAGCAGCTTAACCAGCTACGAGCAGTACTTC. Its protein is CASSLTSYEQYF.

This clonotype came up a few times. The chain recombines TRBV20-1 with TRBJ2-1; 9 positions match TRBD2. Trimming removed 5 bases from V and 10 bases from J; junction bases left unmatched: 12. This CDR3 spans 14 amino acids. Germline CDR1 reads DFQATT; CDR2 reads SNEGSKA (reference sequence). The CDR3 protein is CSARPGLALVEQFF. As DNA, the CDR3 is TGCAGTGCTCGACCGGGACTAGCATTAGTAGAGCAGTTCTTC.

This clonotype was seen ten or more times. The rearrangement uses TRBV9 and TRBJ2-7; TRBD2 aligns across 12 bases. V was clipped by 3 bases and J by 5 bases; unmatched bases: 6. The germline gives CDR1 SGDLS, CDR2 YYNGEE. The CDR3 covers 15 residues. CDR3 bases: TGTGCCAGCAGCGGACCGACTAGCGGGAGCGACGAGCAGTACTTC. It specifies CASSGPTSGSDEQYF.

At least ten counts were recorded for this clonotype. This chain uses TRBV27 with TRBJ2-2; tentative D call: TRBD1 (6 bases). The germline gives CDR1 MNHEY, CDR2 SMNVEV (reference sequence). CDR3 length: 14 amino acids. Trimming shortened V by 6 bases and J by 2 bases, and 10 bases separated the two germline ends. CDR3 DNA sequence: TGTGCCAGCAGAGGGACACATAACACCGGGGAGCTGTTTTTT. Translation gives CASRGTHNTGELFF.

This clonotype was recorded at least ten times. The chain links TRBV5-1 to TRBJ2-5; D gene unclear. The CDR3 is 14 residues long. The germline CDR1 and CDR2 sequences are SGHRS and YFSETQ. The V and J ends lost 3 bases and 4 bases respectively, with 13 bases between them. The CDR3 bases are TGCGCCAGCAGCTCCCCAGGAATAGCAGAGACCCAGTACTTC. Its protein is CASSSPGIAETQYF.

The chain employs TRBV20-1 and TRBJ2-3; TRBD1 might be the D (5 bases). Looked up from germline, CDR1 is DFQATT and CDR2 is SNEGSKA (reference sequence). CDR3 length equals 15 residues. The V end lost 3 bases, the J end lost 3 bases, and 16 bases lay between the germline ends. CDR3 sequence reads: CSASDFRQNTDTQYF. In DNA form, the CDR3 reads TGCAGTGCTAGTGATTTTCGACAGAATACAGATACGCAGTATTTT.

This clonotype was seen many times. This chain connects TRBV7-3 to TRBJ2-1; 9 bases fit TRBD2. From germline, CDR1 is SGHTA and CDR2 FQGTGA. The CDR3 runs 19 residues. V lost 1 base, J lost 0 bases, and 10 bases stayed unmatched. The CDR3 nucleotides read TGTGCCAGCAGCTTAAACAAGGCGGGAGGGACGAGCTCCTACAATGAGCAGTTCTTC. Its protein is CASSLNKAGGTSSYNEQFF. Using reference TRBV7-3 and TRBJ2-1 for the parts outside the CDR3, the full variable domain is GAGVSQTPSNKVTEKGKYVELRCDPISGHTALYWYRQSLGQGPEFLIYFQGTGAADDSGLPNDRFFAVRPEGSVSTLKIQRTERGDSAVYLCASSLNKAGGTSSYNEQFFGPGTRLTVL.

The chain couples TRBV5-5 to TRBJ2-1; TRBD1 agrees at 9 bases. With V trimmed by 0 bases and J by 2 bases, 3 bases remained unmatched. The CDR3 has 16 residues. The germline gives CDR1 SGHKS, CDR2 YYEKEE (reference sequence). CDR3: CASSLAWTGAYNEQFF. The CDR3 nucleotides are TGTGCCAGCAGCTTGGCATGGACAGGGGCCTACAATGAGCAGTTCTTC.

To note about this clonotype: It may be a read error: a sequence one base away is much more abundant. The genes are TRBV9 and TRBJ1-2, with TRBD1 matching over 7 bases. This CDR3 comprises 16 residues. Germline CDR1 and CDR2: SGDLS and YYNGEE. CDR3 in DNA: TGTGCCAACAGCCCGGGGACAGCTACCTTTAACTATGGCTACACCTTC. Amino acid sequence: CANSPGTATFNYGYTF. The variable domain in full, with the rest retrieved from reference TRBV9 and TRBJ1-2, is DSGVTQTPKHLITATGQRVTLRCSPRSGDLSVYWYQQSLDQGLQFLIQYYNGEERAKGNILERFSAQQFPDLHSELNLSSLELGDSALYFCANSPGTATFNYGYTFGSGTRLTVV.

This clonotype has at least ten counts. The chain uses TRBV4-2 and TRBJ2-2, with 7 bases aligning to TRBD2. In germline, CDR1 is LGHNA, CDR2 YNFKEQ. There are 17 residues in the CDR3. Unmatched junction bases numbered 9, after V lost 0 bases and J lost 5 bases. The DNA for the CDR3 is TGTGCCAGCAGCCAAGACGGAATAGCGGGTGTTACCGGGGAGCTGTTTTTT. This sequence encodes CASSQDGIAGVTGELFF.

This clonotype was counted at least ten times. The chain recombines TRBV7-9 with TRBJ1-1, with D possibly being TRBD1 (6 bases). The CDR3 is 13 amino acids. Germline loops: CDR1 SEHNR, CDR2 FQNEAQ (reference sequence). Trimming shortened V by 4 bases and J by 7 bases, and 13 bases separated the two germline ends. CDR3 in amino acids: CASSSKRGVEAFF. In nucleotides, the CDR3 is TGTGCCAGCAGCTCCAAAAGGGGGGTTGAAGCTTTCTTT.

This clonotype has a count of ten or more. The rearrangement uses TRBV10-3 and TRBJ1-3; D uncertain. CDR1 ENHRY and CDR2 SYGVKD come from the germline V gene. Trimming removed 3 bases at V and 0 bases at J, with 6 bases between. This CDR3 is built from 14 residues. The CDR3 protein is CAISEGSSGNTIYF. The DNA of the CDR3 is TGTGCCATCAGTGAAGGAAGCTCTGGAAACACCATATATTTT.

This clonotype was picked up a small number of times. This chain connects TRBV12-3 or TRBV12-4 to TRBJ2-1; D is unclear. The CDR3 totals 16 residues. V was pared by 8 bases and J by 3 bases, with 20 bases between. The DNA for the CDR3 is TGTGCCAGCCCCCTTTGCCTAATCAACAGCTACAATGAGCAGTTCTTC. Protein product: CASPLCLINSYNEQFF.

The rearrangement links TRBV20-1 to TRBJ2-5, with 13 bases fitting TRBD2. This CDR3 is built from 12 residues. Germline CDR1 is DFQATT and CDR2 is SNEGSKA (reference sequence). CDR3 in DNA: TGCAGCGGACTAGCGGGAGTAGAGACCCAGTACTTC. Amino acid sequence: CSGLAGVETQYF.

This clonotype was picked up many times. The chain uses TRBV7-9 and TRBJ2-3; D call uncertain. V was pared by 4 bases and J by 6 bases, with 14 bases between. The CDR3 is 14 residues long. Germline-derived CDR1 and CDR2 are SEHNR and FQNEAQ (reference sequence). CDR3 loop: CASSSPDRLDTQYF. The DNA of the CDR3 is TGTGCCAGCAGCTCCCCGGACCGCCTTGATACGCAGTATTTT. The whole variable domain, filled in from reference TRBV7-9 and TRBJ2-3, reads DTGVSQNPRHKITKRGQNVTFRCDPISEHNRLYWYRQTLGQGPEFLTYFQNEAQLEKSRLLSDRFSAERPKGSFSTLEIQRTEQGDSAMYLCASSSPDRLDTQYFGPGTRLTVL.

At least ten counts were recorded for this clonotype. The chain carries TRBV5-1 and TRBJ2-4, with D uncertain. This CDR3 is built from 12 residues. Per germline, CDR1 SGHRS and CDR2 YFSETQ. The germline V and J ends were trimmed by 0 bases and 5 bases, with 3 bases remaining between them. Here the CDR3 reads CASSLVENIQYF. The CDR3 DNA follows: TGCGCCAGCAGCTTGGTGGAAAACATTCAGTACTTC.

Comment on this clonotype: One end of the junction does not line up with germline, which may come from a read error. This chain links TRBV5-1 with TRBJ1-2; D call uncertain. CDR3 length: 14 residues. Germline values: CDR1 SGHRS, CDR2 YFSETQ. This chain's CDR3 is CASSFATWNYGYTF. The CDR3 DNA reads as TGCGCCAGCAGCTTTGCGACATGGAACTATGGGTACACCTTC.

At least ten counts were recorded for this clonotype. The chain links TRBV11-2 to TRBJ2-2; 9 positions agree with TRBD2. This CDR3 comprises 14 residues. Losses at the gene ends were 6 bases for V and 4 bases for J; bases not matched to a gene: 3. In germline, CDR1 is SGHAT, CDR2 FQNNGV. This CDR3 is CASRLAGPTGELFF. As DNA, the CDR3 is TGTGCCAGCAGGCTAGCGGGGCCCACCGGGGAGCTGTTTTTT.